This TCR beta chain comes out of a study of post-analysis software for immune sequencing data. Study summary: Patients with relapsing-remitting, secondary progressive and progressive-relapsing multiple sclerosis courses were all represented.

Points on this clonotype: Antigen specificity is unknown.

Points from the study as a whole: Patients used a handful of TRBV segments, including TRBV5-6, TRBV5-1 and TRBV20-1, more often than controls.

CDR3 size: 19 residues. The authors incorporated unique molecular identifiers into the TCR beta cDNA libraries. With roughly 1 to 11 million T cells as the source, about half a million cDNA molecules resulted. TCRdb re-analysed the PCR reads in MiXCR, keeping a single row per CDR3 protein. The sample holds 750,000 to 950,000 distinct CDR3 sequences, approximately 57% seen once. The sequence came from a girl between 5 and 17 years old with multiple sclerosis. The gene calls are TRBV12-3 or TRBV12-4 and TRBJ2-1, with 15 bases matching TRBD2. The tail of the sequence fits TRBJ2-7 better, so the J call may be wrong. Sequencing was performed on blood. CDR3 loop: CASSSRTSGGGPNDNEQYF. CDR3 DNA sequence: TGTGCCAGCAGTTCCCGGACTAGCGGGGGGGGGCCCAACGACAATGAGCAGTACTTC.